The clone carrying this T cell receptor beta chain was observed a few times. The antigen is undetermined. The data were taken from a study of beta chain features in type 1 diabetes. Regarding the study as a whole: A possible short-template PCR bias applies equally to patients and controls. Reduced insertions and increased deletions marked VDJ junctions in type 1 diabetes patients. Moderately but significantly shorter TCRB CDR3s were found in Type 1 diabetes patients in all four CD4+ subsets.

The entirety of the isolated RNA underwent reverse transcription, so expressed TCRB transcripts were sequenced. Generated by immunoSEQ multiplex PCR, the TCRdb table keeps only in-frame clones and is missing some. The sample lists about 200,000 clones; roughly 11% were seen once. The CDR3 totals 14 residues. J gave up 2 bases and V 4 bases, and 5 bases lay outside the gene matches. CDR1 SGDLS and CDR2 YYNGEE come from the germline V gene. The chain employs TRBV9 and TRBJ1-2, with TRBD1 matching 7 bases. This sequence originates from a young man in good health. Sequences were obtained from central memory CD4+ T cells from blood. CDR3 coding DNA: TGTGCCAGCAGCCCCCGGGACAGCAACTATGGCTACACCTTC. It encodes CASSPRDSNYGYTF. The variable domain in full, with the rest retrieved from reference TRBV9 and TRBJ1-2, is DSGVTQTPKHLITATGQRVTLRCSPRSGDLSVYWYQQSLDQGLQFLIQYYNGEERAKGNILERFSAQQFPDLHSELNLSSLELGDSALYFCASSPRDSNYGYTFGSGTRLTVV.